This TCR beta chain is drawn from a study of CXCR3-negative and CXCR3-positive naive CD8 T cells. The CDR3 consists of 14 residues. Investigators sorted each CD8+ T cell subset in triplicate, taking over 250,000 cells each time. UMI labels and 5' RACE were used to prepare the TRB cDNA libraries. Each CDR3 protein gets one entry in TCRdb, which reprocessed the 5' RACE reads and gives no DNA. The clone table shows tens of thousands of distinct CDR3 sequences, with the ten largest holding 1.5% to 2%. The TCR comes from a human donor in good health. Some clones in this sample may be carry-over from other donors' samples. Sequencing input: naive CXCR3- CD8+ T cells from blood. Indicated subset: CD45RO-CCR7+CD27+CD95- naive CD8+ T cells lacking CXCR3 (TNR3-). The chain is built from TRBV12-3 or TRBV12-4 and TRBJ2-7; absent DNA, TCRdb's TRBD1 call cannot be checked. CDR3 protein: CASRDRSGTTEQYF.